These 24 T cell receptor beta chains were sequenced from one sample in a study of T cells in Graves' hyperthyroidism and ophthalmopathy. RNA transcripts provided the source from which TCR beta CDR3 regions were amplified. The HTBI primer set drove a first-round RT-PCR of the TCR CDR3. TCRdb itself ran the multiplex PCR reads through MiXCR, one entry per CDR3 protein. In the table there are hundreds of thousands of distinct CDR3 sequences, roughly 37% of which are singletons. Material: blood. The receptors derive from a man between 18 and 29 years old with Graves' hyperthyroidism.

This clonotype was counted at least ten times. The J gene is TRBJ1-1, the V gene TRBV2; D perhaps matches TRBD1 (5 bases). This CDR3 spans 11 amino acids. V lost 4 bases to trimming and J lost 9 bases, with 9 bases between them. In germline, CDR1 is SNHLY, CDR2 FYNNEI. The CDR3: CASSGGLQAFF. The CDR3 nucleotides are TGTGCCAGCAGTGGGGGACTCCAAGCTTTCTTT. Together with reference TRBV2 and TRBJ1-1, the CDR3 gives the full variable domain: EPEVTQTPSHQVTQMGQEVILRCVPISNHLYFYWYRQILGQKVEFLVSFYNNEISEKSEIFDDQFSVERPDGSNFTLKIRSTKLEDSAMYFCASSGGLQAFFGQGTRLTVV.

V usage is TRBV7-3 and J usage is TRBJ2-7, with a possible D match to TRBD2 (5 bases). Germline CDR1 is SGHTA and CDR2 is FQGTGA. The CDR3 covers 14 residues. V was clipped by 6 bases and J by 6 bases, with 18 bases between them. The CDR3 DNA is TGTGCCAGCAGTTTATCGACGGGGTTCGGCGAGCAGTACTTC. Its translation is CASSLSTGFGEQYF.

This clonotype was detected a few times. The chain recombines TRBV19 with TRBJ1-2, with D possibly matching TRBD1 (5 bases). The germline gives CDR1 LNHDA, CDR2 SQIVND (reference sequence). This CDR3 spans 16 amino acids. Trimming cost V 4 bases and J 4 bases, with 19 bases left between them. The CDR3 DNA sequence: TGTGCCAGTAGTACGGGGGGGACGGCCGGTTCCTATGGCTACACCTTC. Encoded protein: CASSTGGTAGSYGYTF. The whole variable domain, filled in from reference TRBV19 and TRBJ1-2, reads DGGITQSPKYLFRKEGQNVTLSCEQNLNHDAMYWYRQDPGQGLRLIYYSQIVNDFQKGDIAEGYSVSREKKESFPLTVTSAQKNPTAFYLCASSTGGTAGSYGYTFGSGTRLTVV.

Concerning this clonotype: At one boundary the junction diverges from the germline segment, which might be a read error. V and J are TRBV12-3 or TRBV12-4 and TRBJ1-5; D gene ambiguous. This CDR3 is 13 amino acids long. The CDR3 is CACSLGSRQPQHF. In DNA, the CDR3 is TGTGCCTGCAGTTTAGGGTCTCGACAGCCCCAGCATTTT.

This clonotype was seen a few times. The chain joins TRBV5-6 to TRBJ1-5; D gene ambiguous. The CDR3 spans 15 residues. Trimming cost V 1 base and J 2 bases, with 10 bases left between them. Germline CDR1 SGHDT, CDR2 YYEEEE. The CDR3 bases are TGTGCCAGCAGCTTGTTTCCCAGTGGCAATCAGCCCCAGCATTTT. Its translation is CASSLFPSGNQPQHF.

J is TRBJ1-1 and V is TRBV14; D is possibly TRBD1 (6 bases). V lost 1 base and J 3 bases, leaving 9 bases between the germline ends. There are 14 residues in the CDR3. The germline V gene encodes CDR1 SGHDN and CDR2 FVKESK. The CDR3 is CASSQAQGYTEAFF. The CDR3 region has the DNA TGTGCCAGCAGCCAAGCCCAGGGGTACACTGAAGCTTTCTTT.

This clonotype was observed a few times. A much larger clone is a single base away; this may be a read error. V is TRBV7-9 and J is TRBJ1-6, with D unresolved. This CDR3 is 14 amino acids long. The germline V gene has CDR1 SEHNR and CDR2 FQNEAQ (reference sequence). The CDR3 sequence: CVSSLEGYNSPLHF. CDR3 DNA sequence: TGTGTCAGCAGCTTAGAGGGTTATAATTCACCCCTCCACTTT.

In this sample, this clonotype turned up many times. The gene calls are TRBV7-8 and TRBJ1-1; 8 bases agree with TRBD1. Per the germline V gene, CDR1 is SGHVS and CDR2 is FQNEAQ. This CDR3 is 17 amino acids long. The ends lost 0 bases at V and 3 bases at J; junction bases unmatched: 9. CDR3 nucleotide sequence: TGTGCCAGCAGCTTAGCAGCAGGGGGCCCGTTGGACACTGAAGCTTTCTTT. Amino acids: CASSLAAGGPLDTEAFF.

The genes are TRBV29-1 and TRBJ1-2; D gene unclear. Germline V gene data show CDR1 as SQVTM and CDR2 as ANQGSEA. Trimming stripped 5 bases from V and 6 bases from J, with 13 bases between. This CDR3 is built from 12 residues. CDR3: CSVRGDKDGYTF. CDR3 in DNA: TGCAGCGTTCGGGGAGACAAAGATGGCTACACCTTC.

Many counts were recorded for this clonotype. The V and J genes are TRBV29-1 and TRBJ1-1; D not certain. CDR1 and CDR2 (germline): SQVTM, ANQGSEA. The CDR3 extends over 10 amino acids. V was clipped by 5 bases and J by 6 bases, with 7 bases between them. CDR3 protein: CSVRESEAFF. DNA for the CDR3: TGCAGCGTTCGAGAGTCTGAAGCTTTCTTT.

This clonotype was recorded at least ten times. The V call is TRBV12-3 or TRBV12-4, the J call TRBJ1-2, with D perhaps TRBD1 (5 bases). The CDR3 is 12 residues long. The ends were cut back, 6 bases at V and 7 bases at J, with 12 bases in the middle. The CDR3 region is CASRRGQGGYTF. The CDR3 DNA reads TGTGCCAGCAGAAGGGGCCAGGGTGGCTACACCTTC.

This clonotype was detected only a few times. The genes are TRBV6-5 and TRBJ2-7; TRBD1 agrees at 9 bases. This CDR3 has 17 amino acids. V lost 2 bases, J lost 5 bases, and 13 bases stayed unmatched. Germline V CDR1 and CDR2: MNHEY, SVGAGI. The CDR3 DNA reads as TGTGCCAGCAGTTACGGAGTAACCGGGACAGGGCTCCACGAGCAGTACTTC. Translating it yields CASSYGVTGTGLHEQYF.

The chain employs TRBV10-3 and TRBJ1-3; D is unresolved. V lost 6 bases and J 8 bases, leaving 17 bases between the germline ends. The V gene's germline CDR1 is ENHRY and CDR2 SYGVKD. The CDR3 sequence is 14 residues long. The CDR3 protein is CAISVSDAGYTIYF. CDR3 DNA: TGTGCCATCAGCGTGTCCGATGCTGGCTACACCATATATTTT.

The chain uses TRBV6-6 and TRBJ2-7, with D perhaps matching TRBD2 (6 bases). The V and J ends lost 5 bases and 1 base respectively, with 15 bases between them. The germline CDR1 and CDR2 sequences are MNHNY and SVGAGI (reference sequence). The CDR3 covers 15 residues. Here the CDR3 DNA reads TGTGCCAGCAGTGACACCCGGGACTTGTCCTACGAGCAGTACTTC. Protein: CASSDTRDLSYEQYF.

The rearrangement joins TRBV29-1 to TRBJ2-5; TRBD2 is a possible D gene (6 bases). The CDR3 totals 14 residues. Germline loops: CDR1 SQVTM, CDR2 ANQGSEA. The ends were cut back, 4 bases at V and 0 bases at J, with 12 bases in the middle. CDR3 region: CSVGGDWYQETQYF. DNA for the CDR3: TGCAGCGTTGGGGGGGACTGGTACCAAGAGACCCAGTACTTC.

This clonotype was counted between two and nine times. CDR3 protein: CASRPMGGRTDTQYF. For the CDR3, the DNA is TGTGCCAGCAGGCCGATGGGGGGGCGCACAGATACGCAGTATTTT. The chain carries TRBV25-1 and TRBJ2-3; D perhaps matches TRBD2 (7 bases). In germline, CDR1 is MGHDK, CDR2 SYGVNS. The CDR3 runs to 15 residues. The V gene lost 6 bases and the J gene lost 1 base, with 14 bases spanning the gap.

This clonotype was detected ten times or more. V gene TRBV12-3 or TRBV12-4 combines with J gene TRBJ1-5, with a possible D match to TRBD1 (5 bases). The CDR3 spans 15 residues. V was clipped by 8 bases and J by 0 bases, with 14 bases between them. The CDR3 sequence is CASGRDSYSNQPQHF. The CDR3 DNA sequence: TGTGCCAGCGGGCGCGACAGCTATAGCAATCAGCCCCAGCATTTT.

This clonotype was observed many times. V is TRBV7-9 and J is TRBJ1-1; the match to TRBD1 covers 7 bases. Germline V lookup: CDR1 SEHNR, CDR2 FQNEAQ (reference sequence). Unmatched junction bases numbered 0, after V lost 8 bases and J lost 0 bases. This CDR3 contains 12 residues. In DNA, the CDR3 is TGTGCCAGCGGACAGGTGAACACTGAAGCTTTCTTT. It encodes CASGQVNTEAFF.

This clonotype came up many times. V gene TRBV4-1 combines with J gene TRBJ1-1, with unresolved D. CDR3 length: 14 amino acids. CDR1 is MGHRA, CDR2 YSYEKL, per germline. V was trimmed by 0 bases and J by 2 bases, leaving 7 bases between them. The CDR3 region has the DNA TGCGCCAGCAGCCAAGAACGGAGAAACACTGAAGCTTTCTTT. Protein: CASSQERRNTEAFF.

The chain has TRBV6-5 and TRBJ2-2; D ambiguous. Germline-derived CDR1 and CDR2 are MNHEY and SVGAGI. Trimming left V 7 bases short and J 3 bases short, with 6 bases between. The CDR3 extends over 12 amino acids. The CDR3 region is CASTYDTGELFF. CDR3 nucleotides: TGTGCCAGCACCTACGACACCGGGGAGCTGTTTTTT.

A few counts support this clonotype. This chain joins TRBV20-1 and TRBJ2-5; the match to TRBD2 covers 13 bases. The CDR3 consists of 18 residues. The V gene end was trimmed by 6 bases and the J gene end by 5 bases; junction bases not matched to a gene: 18. Looked up from germline, CDR1 is DFQATT and CDR2 is SNEGSKA (reference sequence). CDR3 region: CSAPDRGRTSGSWETQYF. The CDR3 DNA follows: TGCAGTGCCCCGGACAGGGGGAGGACTAGCGGGAGTTGGGAGACCCAGTACTTC.

In its sample, this clonotype was seen many times. J is TRBJ1-2 and V is TRBV20-1, with 8 bases fitting TRBD1. Germline CDR1 is DFQATT and CDR2 is SNEGSKA (reference sequence). V gave up 6 bases and J gave up 8 bases; unmatched junction bases: 5. There are 11 residues in the CDR3. The CDR3 loop reads CSADRGRGYTF. The CDR3 region has the DNA TGCAGTGCCGACAGGGGACGCGGCTACACCTTC.

V is TRBV5-1 and J is TRBJ1-2, with D possibly being TRBD1 (6 bases). This CDR3 is built from 15 residues. Trimming left V 0 bases short and J 8 bases short, with 17 bases between. Germline values: CDR1 SGHRS, CDR2 YFSETQ. The CDR3 sequence: CASSLGHRDGGGYTF. The CDR3 nucleotides read TGCGCCAGCAGCTTGGGGCACAGGGACGGTGGAGGCTACACCTTC.

V usage is TRBV19 and J usage is TRBJ1-5; D perhaps matches TRBD1 (5 bases). Trimming removed 4 bases from V and 14 bases from J, with 18 bases in between. Germline CDR1 is LNHDA and CDR2 is SQIVND (reference sequence). The length of the CDR3 is 13 residues. The CDR3: CASSTTDGTYEHF. CDR3 bases: TGTGCCAGTAGTACCACGGACGGGACCTACGAGCATTTT.